Listed below are T cell receptor beta chains from one sample, sequenced in a study of blood T cell repertoires in COVID-19. The protocol was immunoSEQ multiplex PCR, while the TCRdb copy is restricted to in-frame clones and leaves out a portion. The table includes hundreds of thousands of clones, about nine tenths detected once. The material sequenced was PBMCs or T cells enriched from blood (not recorded which). The receptors originated from a woman in her 30s who had recovered from COVID-19. CDR3s include the opening cysteine and the closing phenylalanine or tryptophan. Each record gives: CDR3 protein, V gene, J gene.

cdr3_aa: CASSYSGRDRDEQYF
v_call: TRBV6-9
j_call: TRBJ2-7

cdr3_aa: CATSDLLRDEAFF
v_call: TRBV24-1
j_call: TRBJ1-1

cdr3_aa: CANITAGGAIYF
v_call: TRBV19
j_call: TRBJ1-3

cdr3_aa: CATSRPCPSTQGRESSGANVLTF
v_call: TRBV15
j_call: TRBJ2-6

cdr3_aa: CASSLRGSDEQYF
v_call: TRBV27
j_call: TRBJ2-7

cdr3_aa: CASSPYPTSGTTYEQYF
v_call: TRBV7-6
j_call: TRBJ2-7

cdr3_aa: CATSGGGGTKYNEQFF
v_call: TRBV24-1
j_call: TRBJ2-1

cdr3_aa: CASSVTGTATNEKLFF
v_call: TRBV19
j_call: TRBJ1-4

cdr3_aa: CAHQDRGFNYGYTF
v_call: TRBV28
j_call: TRBJ1-2

cdr3_aa: CASSLTAAGGTQYF
v_call: TRBV7-3
j_call: TRBJ2-5

cdr3_aa: CASSFGLDLGEQYF
v_call: TRBV27
j_call: TRBJ2-7

cdr3_aa: CASSPGTGENIQYF
v_call: TRBV21-1
j_call: TRBJ2-4

cdr3_aa: CASSPRLAGLIEQYF
v_call: TRBV7-8
j_call: TRBJ2-5